This paragraph covers one TCR beta chain sequence. The sample comes from a study of T cell changes during pregnancy in multiple sclerosis. Method: immunoSEQ multiplex PCR; TCRdb's copy keeps in-frame clones and lacks some. There are about 110,000 clones in the sample; 91% occur only once, and roughly 1.6% lies in the top ten. CDR1 and CDR2 from the germline V gene are LGHNA and YSLEER. Trimming took 1 base from V and 7 from J; bases not matched to a gene: 1. CDR3 size: 13 residues. This sequence originates from a female donor with multiple sclerosis, enrolled in a pregnancy study. The sample consisted of peripheral blood, taken before pregnancy. The V gene is TRBV4-3, the J gene TRBJ1-5; 7 bases align to TRBD1. CDR3 bases: TGCGCCAGCAGCCAAGCCAGGGGGCAGCCCCAGCATTTT. This codes for CASSQARGQPQHF.